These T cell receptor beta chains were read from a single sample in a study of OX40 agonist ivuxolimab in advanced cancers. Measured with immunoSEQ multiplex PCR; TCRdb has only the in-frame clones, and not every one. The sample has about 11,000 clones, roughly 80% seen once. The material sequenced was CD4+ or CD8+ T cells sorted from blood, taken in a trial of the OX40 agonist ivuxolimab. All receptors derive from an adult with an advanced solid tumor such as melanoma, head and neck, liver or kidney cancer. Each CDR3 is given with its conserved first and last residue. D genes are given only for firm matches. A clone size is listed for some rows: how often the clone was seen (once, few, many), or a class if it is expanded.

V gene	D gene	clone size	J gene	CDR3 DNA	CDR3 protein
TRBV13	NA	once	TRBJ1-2	TGTGCCAGCAGCTTAGGGATCCAGATTAACTATGGCTACACCTTC	CASSLGIQINYGYTF
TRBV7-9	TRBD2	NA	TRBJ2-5	TGTGCCAGCAGCTTATCCCGGGGGGTCAGTCGAGAGACCCAGTACTTC	CASSLSRGVSRETQYF
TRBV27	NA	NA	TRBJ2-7	TGTGCCAGCAGTTTATACCCACGAGGGAACTCCTACGAGCAGTACTTC	CASSLYPRGNSYEQYF
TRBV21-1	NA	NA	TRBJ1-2	TGTGCCAGCAGCAAAGCGCTAGGCGGCCTTTATGGCTACACCTTC	CASSKALGGLYGYTF
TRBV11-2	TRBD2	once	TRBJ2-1	TGTGCCAGCAGCTTAGGAGGACTAGGGAGGTCCTACAATGAGCAGTTCTTC	CASSLGGLGRSYNEQFF
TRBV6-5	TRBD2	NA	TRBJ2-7	TGTGCCAGCAGTTACTCGGGGGACTACCTCTCCTACGAGCAGTACTTC	CASSYSGDYLSYEQYF
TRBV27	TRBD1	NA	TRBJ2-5	TGTGCCAGCAGCCCGGGACAGATCCAAGAGACCCAGTACTTC	CASSPGQIQETQYF
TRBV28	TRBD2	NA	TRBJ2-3	TGTGCCAGCAGTTTCTCAGCGGGGATAGATACGCAGTATTTT	CASSFSAGIDTQYF
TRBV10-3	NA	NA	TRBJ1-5	TGTGCCATCAGTGAGTCGGGACATAGCAATCAGCCCCAGCATTTT	CAISESGHSNQPQHF
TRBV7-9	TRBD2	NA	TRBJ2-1	TGTGCCAGCAGACTAGCGGGAGGGGACGAGCAGTTCTTC	CASRLAGGDEQFF
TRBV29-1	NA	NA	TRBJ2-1	TGCAGCGTGGAGGGGAGGAACGATGAGCAGTTCTTC	CSVEGRNDEQFF
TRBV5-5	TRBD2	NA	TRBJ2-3	TGTGCCAGCAGCTTACTAGCGGGAGCAGCAGATACGCAGTATTTT	CASSLLAGAADTQYF
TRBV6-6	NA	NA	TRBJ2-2	TGTGCCAGCAGTTCCCAACTAGCAGGGGAGCTGTTTTTT	CASSSQLAGELFF
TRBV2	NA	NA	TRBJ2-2	TGTGCCAGCAGTGTTGGAGGGATGAACACCGGGGAGCTGTTTTTT	CASSVGGMNTGELFF
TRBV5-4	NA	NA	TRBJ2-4	TGTGCCAGCGGGCCTTGGGGCCCGAAAAACATTCAGTACTTC	CASGPWGPKNIQYF
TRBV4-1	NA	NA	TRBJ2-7	TGCGCCAGCAGCCCGGGCCAAGGGGGCTACGAGCAGTACTTC	CASSPGQGGYEQYF
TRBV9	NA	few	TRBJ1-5	TGTGCCAGCAGCGCCCGGGAGGGAAGCAATCAGCCCCAGCATTTT	CASSAREGSNQPQHF
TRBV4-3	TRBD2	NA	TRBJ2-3	TGCGCCAGCAGCCAAGGTGCGGGACTAGCGGCTTCACCCGATAGCACAGATACGCAGTATTTT	CASSQGAGLAASPDSTDTQYF
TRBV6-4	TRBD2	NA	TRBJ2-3	TGTGCCAGCAGCCCACTAGCGGGAGGGCTAGATACGCAGTATTTT	CASSPLAGGLDTQYF
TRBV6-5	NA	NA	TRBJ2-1	TGTGCCAGCAGTTCCTCGGGTTCATACAATGAGCAGTTCTTC	CASSSSGSYNEQFF
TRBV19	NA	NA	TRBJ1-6	TGTGCCAGTAGAGGGGTGAATTCACCCCTCCACTTT	CASRGVNSPLHF
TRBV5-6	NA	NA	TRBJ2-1	TGTGCCAGCAGCTTGGGAGGGGAGCATTTTGAGCAGTTCTTC	CASSLGGEHFEQFF
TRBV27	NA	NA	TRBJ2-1	TGTGCCAGCAGCCCACTTGGGCCCCTCAATGAGCAGTTCTTC	CASSPLGPLNEQFF
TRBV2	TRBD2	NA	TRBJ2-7	TGTGCCAGCTGGATTCCTAGCGGGGGAGGCTCCTACGAGCAGTACTTC	CASWIPSGGGSYEQYF
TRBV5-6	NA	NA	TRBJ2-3	TGTGCCAGCAGCTTTCCGAGGGGACGCGACACAGATACGCAGTATTTT	CASSFPRGRDTDTQYF
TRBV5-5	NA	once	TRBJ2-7	TGTGCCAGCAGCTTGGCCCAGGCTCCGGGACGGAGTTACGAGCAGTACTTC	CASSLAQAPGRSYEQYF
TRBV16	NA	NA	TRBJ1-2	TGTGCCAGCAGCCAAGACAGCTATGGCTACACCTTC	CASSQDSYGYTF
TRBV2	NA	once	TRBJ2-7	TGTGCATATTCCGACAGAGCCTCCTACGAGCAGTACTTC	CAYSDRASYEQYF
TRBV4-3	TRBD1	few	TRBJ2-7	TGCGCCAGCAGCCCCCGGACAGGGCCCTACGAGCAGTACTTC	CASSPRTGPYEQYF
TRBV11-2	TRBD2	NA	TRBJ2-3	TGTGCCAGCAGCTTAGAGGCTAGCGGGAATGCAGATACGCAGTATTTT	CASSLEASGNADTQYF
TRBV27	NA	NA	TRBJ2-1	TGTGCCAGCGGGTACAATGAGCAGTTCTTC	CASGYNEQFF
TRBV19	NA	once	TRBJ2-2	TGTGCCAGTAGTATAGACCCCCGTCCCGGGGAGCTGTTTTTT	CASSIDPRPGELFF
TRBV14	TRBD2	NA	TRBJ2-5	TGTGCCAGCAGTCTCACACCCGGACTAGCCGAATATCAAGAGACCCAGTACTTC	CASSLTPGLAEYQETQYF
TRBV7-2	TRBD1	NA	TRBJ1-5	TGTGCCAGCAGCACGACAGGGCGGCAGCCCCAGCATTTT	CASSTTGRQPQHF
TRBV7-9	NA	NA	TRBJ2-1	TGTGCCAGCAGCTTAATTACGGGGGGCCCCTACAATGAGCAGTTCTTC	CASSLITGGPYNEQFF
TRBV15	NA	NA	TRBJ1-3	TGTGCCACCAGCAGAGACAGGGGCTCTGTAAACACCATATATTTT	CATSRDRGSVNTIYF